The entry below describes one TCR beta chain. This receptor's antigen is unknown. At one end, the junction sequence differs from germline, possibly due to a read error. The method was 5' RACE. Sequencing took place on an Illumina HiSeq 2500. The second PCR ran for roughly 7 to 11 cycles and used a J-beta primer mix along with a sample-barcoded 5' primer. A unique molecular identifier was introduced onto each TCR beta cDNA molecule by a template-switch 5' adaptor carrying 12 random nucleotides. Each sample yielded at least 2.5 million CDR3-containing paired-end reads. The Mint cDNA synthesis kit, primed by a TRBC-specific oligonucleotide, was used to synthesize first-strand cDNA from all RNA. All cDNA was treated with uracil-DNA glycosylase and then went through a first 18-cycle PCR with the universal primers M1SS and BC2_uni_R. Concerning the study's data processing: For normalization, 1 million high-quality reads, each with a distinct molecular identifier, were randomly selected from each sample. Instead of being binned into consensus sequences, reads that shared molecular identifiers were thrown out. MiTCR, with a Q25 quality threshold and the strictest error-elimination algorithm, was used for CDR3 identification, clonotype clustering and error correction. A nonparametric unseen species model with Euler transformation was used to estimate lower-bound total TCR beta diversity. Using fastp trimming at Q25 and MiXCR clonotype assembly, TCRdb reanalyzed the public sequencing data and kept in-frame beta chains. Each entry merges the rows of one CDR3 protein and shows their most common DNA and genes. Here the V and J calls rest on TCRdb's processing, not on the authors' analysis. For this sample there are about 810,000 distinct CDR3 sequences; 30% to 45% appear just once. Of the sample, 13% is held by the ten largest clones.

This sample was taken from a study of blood T cells in healthy people across ages (dated by TCRdb to the mid-2010s). About the full investigation: In model experiments, template switching captured roughly one uniquely barcoded TCR beta cDNA molecule for every two T cells. The study measured age-related changes in TCR beta repertoire diversity using deep sequencing normalized with unique cDNA molecular identifiers. Four age groups were formed from the donors: young (average approximately 15 years), middle-aged (approximately 39), aged (under 70) and long-lived (82). To avoid experimental bias, donors of different ages were randomly spread across the sequencing lanes. The study analyzed two additional independent replicas of 1 million unique cDNA reads from the same blood draw for two donors, one aged 18 to 30 and one aged 80 or older. Broader findings and caveats from the paper: Compared with the aged group, more naive CD4+ T cells, fewer expanded clones and increased TCR diversity were shown by the long-lived group, suggesting age selection. Conclusive comparison of naive and antigen-experienced compartments was prevented by the profiling of bulk unsorted PBMCs. Donor CMV infection status was unknown, potentially confounding age-related changes in expanded clonotypes. A strong correlation was found between observed TCR beta diversity and the percentage of naive T cells measured by flow cytometry. Estimates of total diversity based on one million sequenced T cells were regarded as lower bounds and as underestimates. Observed TCR beta diversity per million T cells fell roughly linearly with age, and a significant reduction was already apparent by age approximately 40.

The CDR3 holds 11 amino acids from the cysteine to the phenylalanine. Only CDR3 DNA remains: 33 bases, in frame from the first base. CDR1 is given as LGHNA and CDR2 as YNFKEQ, both from the germline V gene. The roughly 38 donors, aged 6 to 90 years, were systemically healthy Caucasian individuals from Russia. Each donor gave around 9.9 milliliters of peripheral blood, collected into EDTA-treated Vacutainer tubes. Ficoll-Paque density-gradient centrifugation was used to isolate PBMCs, with at least 6.5 million per sample. Total RNA was extracted from PBMCs with Trizol reagent, with at least 5.5 micrograms obtained per sample. For every donor, an aliquot of PBMCs went through flow cytometry to measure the percentages of naive CD45RAhigh/CD27high T cells.

The rearrangement joined TRBV4-2 to TRBJ2-7, and perhaps TRBD1 as D gene, on 5 matching bases. The receptor was isolated from a man aged 18 to 30 in good health. The material sequenced was blood. DNA sequence: TGTGTCAGCAGCCAAGGGGACGAGCAGTACTTC. The translation is CVSSQGDEQYF.